This T cell receptor (beta chain) was documented in a study of response to subunit inactivated influenza vaccine. This clonotype was observed a few times. TCRdb used MiXCR to reprocess the RT-PCR reads, holding one entry per CDR3 protein. The sample has hundreds of thousands of distinct CDR3 sequences; approximately 15% are singletons. The V end was cut by 3 bases, the J end by 0 bases, with 11 bases between. The CDR3 length is 15 residues. The chain combines TRBV12-3 or TRBV12-4 with TRBJ2-5; D is undetermined. The clonotype was recovered from a man between 50 and 59 years old who received an inactivated influenza vaccine. Sequencing used PBMCs from blood, obtained 14 to 15 days before vaccination. CDR3 sequence (DNA): TGTGCCAGCAGTTTCTTTTCGCGGCACCAAGAGACCCAGTACTTC. It encodes CASSFFSRHQETQYF.